Sequencing of this T cell receptor beta chain was carried out in a study of cytotoxic CD8 clonotypes in ibrutinib-treated CLL. Study background: Response was recorded as partial in approximately 24 patients and complete in 2; at median roughly 68 months, roughly 15 remained remitted and about twelve had progressed.

Sequencing used immunoSEQ multiplex PCR; TCRdb keeps in-frame clones, though not all of them. The data show some 50,000 clones, approximately 60% seen once. Trimming took off 0 bases at V and 9 bases at J, with 10 bases between the two ends. CDR1 and CDR2 (germline): SGDLS, YYNGEE. The CDR3 length is 13 residues. This clone was seen a single time. Antigen: not known. Study-level findings and limits: Under treatment, the uncommon public clonotypes either contracted or remained stable.

Sequenced material: PBMCs, taken after 24 months of ibrutinib treatment. The sequence derives from a human donor with chronic lymphocytic leukemia. The chain is built from TRBV9 and TRBJ2-1, with D perhaps TRBD1 (5 bases). CDR3: CASSVVLQGEQFF. The CDR3 bases are TGTGCCAGCAGCGTAGTTCTTCAGGGTGAGCAGTTCTTC.